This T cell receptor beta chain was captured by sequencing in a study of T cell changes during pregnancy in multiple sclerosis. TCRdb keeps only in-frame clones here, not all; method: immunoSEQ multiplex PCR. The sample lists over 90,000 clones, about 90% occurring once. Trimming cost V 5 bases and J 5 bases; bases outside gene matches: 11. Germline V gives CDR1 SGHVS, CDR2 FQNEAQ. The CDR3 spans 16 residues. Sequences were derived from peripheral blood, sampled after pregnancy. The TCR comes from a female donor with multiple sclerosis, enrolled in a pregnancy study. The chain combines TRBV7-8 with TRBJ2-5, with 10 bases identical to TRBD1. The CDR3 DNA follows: TGTGCCAGCAGCATACGACAGGGGGCGGAGGGGGAGACCCAGTACTTC. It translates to CASSIRQGAEGETQYF.